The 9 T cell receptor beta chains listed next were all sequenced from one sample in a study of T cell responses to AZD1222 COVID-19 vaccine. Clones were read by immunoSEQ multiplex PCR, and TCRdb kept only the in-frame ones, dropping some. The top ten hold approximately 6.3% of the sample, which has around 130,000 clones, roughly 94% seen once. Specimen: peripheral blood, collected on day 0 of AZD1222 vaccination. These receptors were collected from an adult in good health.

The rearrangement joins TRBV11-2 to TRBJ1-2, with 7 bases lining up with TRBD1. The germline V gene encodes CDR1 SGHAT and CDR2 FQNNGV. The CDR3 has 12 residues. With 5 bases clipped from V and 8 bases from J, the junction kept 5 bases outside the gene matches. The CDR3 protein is CASSKTGVGYTF. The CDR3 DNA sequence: TGTGCCAGCAGCAAAACAGGGGTAGGCTACACCTTC.

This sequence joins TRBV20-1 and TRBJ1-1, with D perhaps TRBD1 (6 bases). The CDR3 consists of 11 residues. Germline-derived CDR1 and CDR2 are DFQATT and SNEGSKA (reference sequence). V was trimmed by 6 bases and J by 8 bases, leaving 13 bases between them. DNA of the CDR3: TGCAGTGCCCAGGGGAACTCCGAAGCTTTCTTT. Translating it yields CSAQGNSEAFF.

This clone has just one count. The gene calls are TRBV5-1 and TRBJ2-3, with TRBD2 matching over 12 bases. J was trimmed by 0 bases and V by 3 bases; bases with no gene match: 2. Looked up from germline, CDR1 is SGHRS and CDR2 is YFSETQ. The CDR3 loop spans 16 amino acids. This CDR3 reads CASSWTSGTSTDTQYF. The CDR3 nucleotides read TGCGCCAGCAGCTGGACTAGCGGGACTAGCACAGATACGCAGTATTTT. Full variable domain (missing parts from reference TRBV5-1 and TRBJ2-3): KAGVTQTPRYLIKTRGQQVTLSCSPISGHRSVSWYQQTPGQGLQFLFEYFSETQRNKGNFPGRFSGRQFSNSRSEMNVSTLELGDSALYLCASSWTSGTSTDTQYFGPGTRLTVL.

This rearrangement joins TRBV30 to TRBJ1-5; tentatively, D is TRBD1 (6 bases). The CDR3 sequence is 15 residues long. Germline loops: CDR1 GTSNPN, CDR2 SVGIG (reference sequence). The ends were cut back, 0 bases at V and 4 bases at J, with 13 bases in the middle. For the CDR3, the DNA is TGTGCCTGGAGTGTAGGGGGGCGTGGGAATCAGCCCCAGCATTTT. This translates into CAWSVGGRGNQPQHF.

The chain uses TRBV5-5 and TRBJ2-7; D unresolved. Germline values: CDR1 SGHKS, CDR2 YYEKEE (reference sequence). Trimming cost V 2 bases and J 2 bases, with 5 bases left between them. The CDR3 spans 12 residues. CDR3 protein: CASSLSTYEQYF. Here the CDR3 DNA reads TGTGCCAGCAGCTTATCCACCTACGAGCAGTACTTC. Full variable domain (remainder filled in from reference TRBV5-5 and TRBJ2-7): DAGVTQSPTHLIKTRGQQVTLRCSPISGHKSVSWYQQVLGQGPQFIFQYYEKEERGRGNFPDRFSARQFPNYSSELNVNALLLGDSALYLCASSLSTYEQYFGPGTRLTVT.

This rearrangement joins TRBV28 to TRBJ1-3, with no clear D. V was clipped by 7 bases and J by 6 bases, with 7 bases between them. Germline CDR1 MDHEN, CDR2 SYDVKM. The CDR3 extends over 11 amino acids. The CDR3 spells CASTTPNTIYF. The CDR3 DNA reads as TGTGCCAGCACTACACCAAACACCATATATTTT.

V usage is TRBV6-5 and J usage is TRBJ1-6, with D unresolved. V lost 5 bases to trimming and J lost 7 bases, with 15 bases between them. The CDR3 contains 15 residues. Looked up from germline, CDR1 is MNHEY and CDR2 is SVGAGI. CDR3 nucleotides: TGTGCCAGCAGTCGGCGCATAGTAGAAAATTCACCCCTCCACTTT. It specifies CASSRRIVENSPLHF.

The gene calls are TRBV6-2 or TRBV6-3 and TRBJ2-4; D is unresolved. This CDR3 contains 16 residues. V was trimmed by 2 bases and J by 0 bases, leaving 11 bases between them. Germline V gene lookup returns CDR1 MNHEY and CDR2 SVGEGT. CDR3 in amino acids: CASSYDQDLAKNIQYF. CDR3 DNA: TGTGCCAGCAGTTACGATCAGGACCTAGCCAAAAACATTCAGTACTTC.

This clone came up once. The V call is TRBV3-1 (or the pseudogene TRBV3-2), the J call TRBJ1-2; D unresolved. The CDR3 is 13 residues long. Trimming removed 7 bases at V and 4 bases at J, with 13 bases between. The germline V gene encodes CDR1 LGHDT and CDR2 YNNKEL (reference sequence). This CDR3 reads CASTAQNTYGYTF. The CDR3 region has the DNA TGTGCCAGCACAGCCCAGAATACCTATGGCTACACCTTC.